A selection of T cell receptor beta chains follows, all from one sample in a study of a mutant IDH1 vaccine in newly diagnosed glioma. No antigen is known for these receptors. Measured with immunoSEQ multiplex PCR; TCRdb has only the in-frame clones, and not every one. The top ten clones hold roughly 5.2% of a sample with fewer than 95,000 clones, 75% to 85% of them seen once. The specimen comprised PBMCs, sampled from a glioma patient whose treatment included an IDH1 peptide vaccine. The origin of the receptors is a man aged 35 to 55 with glioma. The CDR3 runs from the conserved cysteine through the conserved F or W. A D gene is named only where the DNA matches it firmly. A clone size is listed for some rows: how often the clone was seen (once, few, many), or a class if it is expanded.

TRBJ2-3 | TRBV10-3 | NA | NA | CAIRTSTDTQYF | TGTGCCATCAGAACTAGCACAGATACGCAGTATTTT
TRBJ2-5 | TRBV4-2 | NA | TRBD2 | CASSQDLGTSGPETQYF | TGTGCCAGCAGCCAAGATCTTGGGACTAGCGGGCCAGAGACCCAGTACTTC
TRBJ2-3 | TRBV11-3 | few | NA | CASSFDFTDTQYF | TGTGCCAGCAGCTTCGATTTCACAGATACGCAGTATTTT
TRBJ2-7 | TRBV11-1 | NA | NA | CASSSSRAGEQYF | TGTGCCAGCAGCTCGAGTAGGGCCGGCGAGCAGTACTTC
TRBJ2-2 | TRBV18 | NA | TRBD2 | CASSPLSGGETGELFF | TGTGCCAGCTCACCCCTGAGCGGGGGCGAAACCGGGGAGCTGTTTTTT
TRBJ1-6 | TRBV5-4 | once | TRBD1 | CASSGEDRLNSPLHF | TGTGCCAGCAGCGGGGAGGACAGGTTGAATTCACCCCTCCACTTT
TRBJ2-2 | TRBV27 | NA | TRBD1 | CASSWDRNTGELFF | TGTGCCAGCAGTTGGGACAGGAACACCGGGGAGCTGTTTTTT
TRBJ1-6 | TRBV6-5 | NA | NA | CASSYSRSNSPLHF | TGTGCCAGCAGTTACTCGAGAAGTAATTCACCCCTCCACTTT
TRBJ2-5 | TRBV29-1 | NA | NA | CSVDASAYQETQYF | TGCAGCGTTGATGCGTCGGCGTACCAAGAGACCCAGTACTTC
TRBJ1-5 | TRBV19 | NA | NA | CASSEPGEQPQHF | TGTGCCAGTAGTGAGCCGGGGGAGCAGCCCCAGCATTTT
TRBJ1-5 | TRBV6-5 | NA | NA | CASNNGENQPQHF | TGTGCCAGCAACAACGGGGAAAATCAGCCCCAGCATTTT
TRBJ2-7 | TRBV5-1 | NA | NA | CASSLPTSYEQYF | TGCGCCAGCAGCTTGCCTACTTCCTACGAGCAGTACTTC
TRBJ1-5 | TRBV19 | NA | NA | CASSGVWQGNQPQHF | TGTGCCAGTAGTGGGGTTTGGCAAGGGAATCAGCCCCAGCATTTT
TRBJ2-3 | TRBV6-6 | NA | TRBD1 | CASRDRDRVTDTQYF | TGTGCCAGCAGAGACCGGGACAGGGTTACAGATACGCAGTATTTT
TRBJ2-2 | TRBV6-6 | NA | NA | CASSTDDTGELFF | TGTGCCAGCAGTACGGACGACACCGGGGAGCTGTTTTTT
TRBJ1-5 | TRBV28 | NA | NA | CASRPFYERESNQPQHF | TGTGCCAGCAGACCCTTTTATGAGCGCGAGAGCAATCAGCCCCAGCATTTT
TRBJ2-7 | TRBV29-1 | NA | TRBD1 | CSGGQGVPYEQYF | TGCAGCGGGGGACAGGGGGTACCCTACGAGCAGTACTTC
TRBJ2-7 | TRBV9 | NA | TRBD1 | CASSPLGQAYEQYF | TGTGCCAGCAGCCCACTCGGACAGGCCTACGAGCAGTACTTC
TRBJ2-5 | TRBV30 | NA | NA | CAWSVTGGGETQYF | TGTGCCTGGAGTGTAACCGGGGGTGGCGAGACCCAGTACTTC
TRBJ2-3 | TRBV11-3 | NA | NA | CASSLEASSDTQYF | TGTGCCAGCAGCTTGGAGGCCTCGTCAGATACGCAGTATTTT
TRBJ2-5 | TRBV7-2 | NA | TRBD2 | CASSLGRTAETQYF | TGTGCCAGCAGCCTCGGGAGGACCGCGGAGACCCAGTACTTC
TRBJ2-7 | TRBV28 | NA | NA | CASSLTVAYEQYF | TGTGCCAGCAGTTTAACGGTCGCCTACGAGCAGTACTTC
TRBJ2-7 | TRBV30 | NA | TRBD1 | CAWRQGASYEQYF | TGTGCCTGGAGACAGGGGGCGAGCTACGAGCAGTACTTC
TRBJ1-5 | TRBV28 | many | NA | CASSLGVSNQPQHF | TGTGCCAGCAGTTTGGGGGTTAGCAATCAGCCCCAGCATTTT
TRBJ2-1 | TRBV2 | NA | NA | CASRATKSRSYNEQFF | TGTGCCAGCAGGGCTACGAAGTCTCGGTCCTACAATGAGCAGTTCTTC
TRBJ1-2 | TRBV21-1 | NA | NA | CASSFRQGANYGYTF | TGTGCCAGCAGCTTCCGACAGGGCGCTAACTATGGCTACACCTTC
TRBJ2-7 | TRBV27 | NA | TRBD1 | CASSFRQNRGSLNYYEQYF | TGTGCCAGCAGTTTCCGCCAAAACAGGGGAAGTTTAAACTACTACGAGCAGTACTTC
TRBJ2-7 | TRBV7-6 | NA | NA | CASSTGRGGSYEQYF | TGTGCCAGCAGCACAGGCAGGGGGGGGTCCTACGAGCAGTACTTC
TRBJ2-2 | TRBV9 | few | TRBD2 | CASSAGTRPPGELFF | TGTGCCAGCAGCGCCGGGACTAGGCCCCCCGGGGAGCTGTTTTTT
TRBJ2-7 | TRBV10-3 | NA | NA | CAISESSDSYEQYF | TGTGCCATCAGTGAGTCTTCTGATTCCTACGAGCAGTACTTC
TRBJ1-5 | TRBV5-1 | NA | NA | CASSLGGGNQPQHF | TGCGCCAGCAGCTTGGGAGGGGGCAATCAGCCCCAGCATTTT
TRBJ2-6 | TRBV5-1 | NA | NA | CASSLARGDSGANVLTF | TGCGCCAGCAGCTTGGCCAGGGGGGACTCTGGGGCCAACGTCCTGACTTTC
TRBJ2-7 | TRBV4-1 | NA | NA | CASSLFSPGEGYEQYF | TGCGCCAGCAGCCTCTTCTCCCCGGGGGAAGGCTACGAGCAGTACTTC
TRBJ1-3 | TRBV28 | NA | NA | CASSTYRDSGNTIYF | TGTGCCAGCAGTACCTACAGGGACTCTGGAAACACCATATATTTT
TRBJ2-7 | TRBV7-9 | NA | NA | CASSFSPGEQYF | TGTGCCAGCAGCTTTTCCCCTGGCGAGCAGTACTTC
TRBJ1-2 | TRBV9 | NA | NA | CASKQQPLSGGYTF | TGTGCCAGCAAACAACAGCCTCTCTCCGGAGGCTACACCTTC
TRBJ2-1 | TRBV5-4 | NA | NA | CAQIGAYNEQFF | TGTGCCCAAATCGGGGCCTACAATGAGCAGTTCTTC
TRBJ2-7 | TRBV4-2 | NA | TRBD2 | CASSQGPSGGAKEQYF | TGTGCCAGCAGCCAAGGACCTAGCGGGGGGGCTAAGGAGCAGTACTTC
TRBJ1-6 | TRBV2 | once | NA | CASTDSRNRRNSPLHF | TGTGCCAGCACCGACTCACGGAACAGAAGGAATTCACCCCTCCACTTT
TRBJ1-5 | TRBV7-2 | NA | NA | CASSLFHLPSNQPQHF | TGTGCCAGCAGCTTATTTCACCTACCTAGCAATCAGCCCCAGCATTTT
TRBJ2-4 | TRBV4-3 | NA | TRBD2 | CASSQDKLAGAKNIQYF | TGCGCCAGCAGCCAAGATAAGCTAGCGGGAGCCAAAAACATTCAGTACTTC
TRBJ1-6 | TRBV7-8 | few | TRBD1 | CASSLFSTPGGDSPLHF | TGTGCCAGCAGCTTATTTTCCACCCCAGGGGGTGATTCACCCCTCCACTTT
TRBJ2-5 | TRBV10-3 | NA | TRBD2 | CAISESRGGQETQYF | TGTGCCATCAGTGAGTCTCGGGGGGGCCAAGAGACCCAGTACTTC
TRBJ2-1 | TRBV7-2 | NA | TRBD2 | CASSPVGGGPDEQFF | TGTGCCAGCAGCCCCGTGGGGGGAGGGCCCGATGAGCAGTTCTTC